The 12 T cell receptor beta chains listed next were all sequenced from one sample in a study of yellow fever vaccine responses in identical twins. TCRdb called the RT-PCR reads again in MiXCR, with one record for every CDR3 protein. The sample contains about 23,000 distinct CDR3 sequences, over 75% of which appear only once. The source was T cells from blood (PBMCs), unsorted or a sorted subset (not recorded which), collected before or after yellow fever vaccination (not recorded which). These receptors were taken from a young woman who received the yellow fever vaccine.

The chain is built from TRBV6-2 or TRBV6-3 and TRBJ2-1, with TRBD1 matching over 9 bases. Germline CDR1 and CDR2: MNHEY and SVGEGT. With 2 bases clipped from V and 4 bases from J, the junction kept 3 bases outside the gene matches. CDR3 length: 15 residues. CDR3 sequence: CASSYGGQGYNEQFF. CDR3 nucleotide sequence: TGTGCCAGCAGTTACGGGGGACAGGGTTACAATGAGCAGTTCTTC.

The chain employs TRBV27 and TRBJ1-2; 7 bases fit TRBD1. The CDR3 has 18 residues. Germline V lookup: CDR1 MNHEY, CDR2 SMNVEV (reference sequence). V shed 6 bases and J 2 bases; nucleotides not matched to a gene: 18. The CDR3 DNA sequence: TGTGCCAGCAGCTCAGGACCGGGACAGAAATCTATAAACTATGGCTACACCTTC. It is translated as CASSSGPGQKSINYGYTF.

V usage is TRBV11-3 and J usage is TRBJ1-2, with D perhaps matching TRBD1 (5 bases). V gave up 4 bases and J gave up 2 bases, with 17 bases separating them. CDR1 and CDR2 (germline): SGHNT, YENEEA. The CDR3 is made up of 16 amino acids. CDR3 in amino acids: CASSSRQGSLNYGYTF. CDR3 sequence (DNA): TGTGCCAGCAGCTCCCGCCAGGGTTCCCTCAACTATGGCTACACCTTC.

This sequence joins TRBV6-5 and TRBJ2-5; D possibly corresponds to TRBD1 (6 bases). Per the germline V gene, CDR1 is MNHEY and CDR2 is SVGAGI. The CDR3 runs to 13 residues. V was clipped by 2 bases and J by 3 bases, with 7 bases between them. In DNA form, the CDR3 reads TGTGCCAGCAGTTACGGGGGCGAAGAGACCCAGTACTTC. Translating gives CASSYGGEETQYF.

V gene TRBV4-1 combines with J gene TRBJ2-7; the D is unclear. This CDR3 is built from 16 residues. Trimming removed 4 bases from V and 0 bases from J, with 16 bases in between. Germline V CDR1 and CDR2: MGHRA, YSYEKL. CDR3 sequence reads: CASSLDIFESSYEQYV. The DNA of the CDR3 is TGCGCCAGCAGCCTTGACATCTTCGAGAGCTCCTACGAGCAGTACGTC.

The gene calls are TRBV4-2 and TRBJ2-1; 13 bases are a match to TRBD2. Germline V CDR1 and CDR2: LGHNA, YNFKEQ. The CDR3 is made up of 17 amino acids. V trimming: 2 bases; J trimming: 6 bases; junction bases outside the gene matches: 7. The CDR3: CASSQRTSGSIGNEQFF. CDR3 nucleotide sequence: TGTGCCAGCAGCCAAAGGACTAGCGGGAGTATCGGCAATGAGCAGTTCTTC.

The chain recombines TRBV4-1 with TRBJ2-7; either TRBD1 or TRBD2 may supply D (5 bases each). The CDR3 has 15 amino acids. Trimming took off 0 bases at V and 6 bases at J, with 15 bases between the two ends. Germline CDR1 is MGHRA and CDR2 is YSYEKL. The CDR3 region has the DNA TGCGCCAGCAGCCAAGAGTATAGGGGACCTGGCGAGCAGTACGTC. Amino acid sequence: CASSQEYRGPGEQYV.

The chain employs TRBV18 and TRBJ1-1, with TRBD1 identical over 8 bases. Germline lookup yields CDR1 KGHSH and CDR2 LQKENI. V lost 6 bases to trimming and J lost 1 base; unmatched junction nucleotides: 1. The CDR3 consists of 13 residues. The DNA for the CDR3 is TGTGCCAGCTCCGGACAGGGGAACACTGAAGCTTTCTTT. It specifies CASSGQGNTEAFF.

The genes are TRBV18 and TRBJ2-5; D remains unclear. Trimming removed 1 base from V and 5 bases from J, with 8 bases in between. Germline assignment: CDR1 KGHSH and CDR2 LQKENI. This CDR3 region has 13 residues. DNA of the CDR3: TGTGCCAGCTCACCACGGCTCTTTGAGACCCAGTACTTC. Translating gives CASSPRLFETQYF.

This chain connects TRBV28 to TRBJ2-7; possible D gene TRBD2, 5 bases. The germline V gene has CDR1 MDHEN and CDR2 SYDVKM. The CDR3 runs 15 residues. With 7 bases removed from V and 4 bases from J, the gap between germline ends came to 20 bases. The CDR3: CASNQAPGLKYEQYF. CDR3 bases: TGTGCCAGCAACCAAGCACCCGGACTCAAATACGAGCAGTACTTC. The full variable domain, rest sourced from reference TRBV28 and TRBJ2-7, is DVKVTQSSRYLVKRTGEKVFLECVQDMDHENMFWYRQDPGLGLRLIYFSYDVKMKEKGDIPEGYSVSREKKERFSLILESASTNQTSMYLCASNQAPGLKYEQYFGPGTRLTVT.

This clonotype showed up just a few times. The J gene is TRBJ2-2, the V gene TRBV28; D possibly uses TRBD1 or TRBD2 (5 bases each). This CDR3 region has 14 residues. V lost 7 bases and J 0 bases, leaving 9 bases between the germline ends. The germline V gene has CDR1 MDHEN and CDR2 SYDVKM. The CDR3 region has the DNA TGTGCCAGCACCTGGGGGACGAACACCGGGGAGCTGTTTTTT. It codes for CASTWGTNTGELFF.

The rearrangement joins TRBV20-1 to TRBJ2-1; 8 bases align to TRBD2. The CDR3 has 14 amino acids. Trimming cost V 3 bases and J 4 bases; bases outside gene matches: 5. Germline values: CDR1 DFQATT, CDR2 SNEGSKA (reference sequence). Here the CDR3 reads CSARGRGDYNEQFF. For the CDR3, the DNA is TGCAGTGCTAGGGGGCGGGGGGATTACAATGAGCAGTTCTTC.